These 9 T cell receptor beta chains were all obtained from the same sample, sequenced in a study of cytomegalovirus exposure and HLA in healthy donors. Both 60 Vbeta primers and 13 Jbeta primers went into the PCR. This table comes from immunoSEQ multiplex PCR, and its TCRdb copy is limited to in-frame clones, with some not included. Among 190,000 or so clones listed, 80% were seen once. Specimen: PBMCs. The receptors here all came from a boy between 10 and 17 years old in good health and CMV-seronegative.

The CDR3 is CASSDRDRGPTGELFF. CDR3 DNA: TGTGCCAGCAGTGACCGGGACAGGGGGCCCACCGGGGAGCTGTTTTTT. The chain joins TRBV6-1 to TRBJ2-2; 12 positions match TRBD1. CDR3 length equals 16 residues. The germline V gene encodes CDR1 MNHNS and CDR2 SASEGT. V trimming: 3 bases; J trimming: 4 bases; junction bases outside the gene matches: 3.

J is TRBJ1-4 and V is TRBV30; D not resolved. Trimming removed 1 base from V and 2 bases from J, with 5 bases in between. The CDR3 is 13 residues long. Germline CDR1 is GTSNPN and CDR2 is SVGIG (reference sequence). The CDR3 sequence: CAWSASTNEKLFF. The CDR3 DNA is TGTGCCTGGAGTGCGTCCACTAATGAAAAACTGTTTTTT.

CDR3: CASSLTIQSSYGYTF. The DNA for the CDR3 is TGTGCCAGCAGCTTAACGATTCAGTCTAGCTATGGCTACACCTTC. The chain carries TRBV7-3 and TRBJ1-2; D uncertain. Germline loops: CDR1 SGHTA, CDR2 FQGTGA. There are 15 residues in the CDR3. V lost 0 bases and J 4 bases, leaving 12 bases between the germline ends.

The CDR3, as DNA: TGTGCCAGCAGTTCCTTCTCTGGAAACACCATATATTTT. It specifies CASSSFSGNTIYF. The chain combines TRBV6-6 with TRBJ1-3; D unclear. Germline assignment: CDR1 MNHNY and CDR2 SVGAGI (reference sequence). The CDR3 sequence is 13 residues long. V dropped 4 bases and J dropped 0 bases, with 4 bases sitting between them.

The V gene is TRBV6-6, the J gene TRBJ2-3; D perhaps matches TRBD1 (7 bases). CDR1 and CDR2 (germline): MNHNY, SVGAGI (reference sequence). The CDR3 sequence is 15 residues long. V dropped 7 bases and J dropped 3 bases, with 17 bases sitting between them. The CDR3 here is CASTLNPGGTDTQYF. The CDR3 region has the DNA TGTGCCAGCACATTAAATCCAGGGGGGACAGATACGCAGTATTTT.

The chain carries TRBV5-1 and TRBJ2-1, with 7 nucleotides matching TRBD2. Germline lookup yields CDR1 SGHRS and CDR2 YFSETQ. With 0 bases clipped from V and 8 bases from J, the junction kept 23 bases outside the gene matches. This CDR3 comprises 20 residues. CDR3 sequence: CASSLAVGSGGAGLSDEQFF. The CDR3 DNA reads as TGCGCCAGCAGCTTGGCCGTGGGCAGCGGCGGAGCGGGACTCAGCGATGAGCAGTTCTTC.

This chain connects TRBV6-1 to TRBJ2-2; the D is unclear. CDR1 and CDR2 (germline): MNHNS, SASEGT. CDR3 length: 15 amino acids. V was trimmed by 4 bases and J by 0 bases, leaving 9 bases between them. CDR3 loop: CASSGRSSNTGELFF. The CDR3 DNA reads as TGTGCCAGCAGTGGGCGGTCCTCGAACACCGGGGAGCTGTTTTTT.

This chain connects TRBV2 to TRBJ1-5; a weak D match, TRBD1 (6 bases). CDR3 length: 15 amino acids. Trimming stripped 6 bases from V and 0 bases from J, with 12 bases between. Germline V gives CDR1 SNHLY, CDR2 FYNNEI. CDR3 DNA: TGTGCCAGCAGCGGACAGCGCAGTAGCAATCAGCCCCAGCATTTT. This gives the protein CASSGQRSSNQPQHF.

This clone was seen only a few times. The chain combines TRBV7-9 with TRBJ1-2; no clear D. CDR1 SEHNR and CDR2 FQNEAQ come from the germline V gene (reference sequence). V was trimmed by 5 bases and J by 0 bases, leaving 7 bases between them. The CDR3 sequence is 13 residues long. The CDR3 DNA reads TGTGCCAGCAGCCTCCGTACTAACTATGGCTACACCTTC. Translation: CASSLRTNYGYTF.